These 29 T cell receptor beta chains came from one sample sequenced in a study of shared clonotypes between healthy human individuals. Sequenced by immunoSEQ multiplex PCR; TCRdb stores in-frame clones only, minus some. The sample contains hundreds of thousands of clones, roughly 83% of which appear only once. The material sequenced was PBMCs. The receptor source for this set is a woman in her thirties or forties in good health. Some clones in this sample may be carry-over from other donors' samples.

The V call is TRBV21-1, the J call TRBJ2-3; the listed D gene, TRBD2, was not tested against the DNA. TRBV21-1 is reported as a pseudogene. This CDR3 contains 24 residues. CDR3: CASSKPINFVHTHQPGYNQYAQYF. The DNA of the CDR3 is TGTGCCAGCAGCAAACCAATAAACTTCGTTCACACCCATCAGCCGGGATACAATCAGTATGCGCAGTATTTT.

The chain combines TRBV5-1 with TRBJ2-2, with no clear D. The CDR3 covers 15 residues. Per germline, CDR1 SGHRS and CDR2 YFSETQ. V dropped 4 bases and J dropped 0 bases, with 10 bases sitting between them. The CDR3 coding sequence is TGCGCCAGCAGCCTCAGAAAACCGAACACCGGGGAGCTGTTTTTT. Translating it yields CASSLRKPNTGELFF.

This clone was detected only a few times. This chain joins TRBV7-9 and TRBJ1-4; 10 bases are a match to TRBD1. CDR1 is SEHNR and CDR2 is FQNEAQ in the germline V gene (reference sequence). The length of the CDR3 is 16 residues. V lost 3 bases and J lost 3; bases outside the gene matches: 4. CDR3 amino acids: CASSFRTGGANEKLFF. The CDR3, as DNA: TGTGCCAGCAGCTTTAGGACAGGGGGAGCTAATGAAAAACTGTTTTTT.

The chain has TRBV28 and TRBJ2-1; TRBD2 matches at 9 bases. The germline V gene has CDR1 MDHEN and CDR2 SYDVKM. The CDR3 contains 15 residues. The V segment lost 4 bases and the J segment 0 bases; nucleotides outside the gene matches: 1. The CDR3 DNA sequence: TGTGCCAGCAGTTCGACTAGCGGCTCCTACAATGAGCAGTTCTTC. Residues: CASSSTSGSYNEQFF.

The chain carries TRBV18 and TRBJ2-7; no definite D call. From germline, CDR1 is KGHSH and CDR2 LQKENI. This CDR3 region has 13 residues. The germline V and J ends were trimmed by 2 bases and 5 bases, with 10 bases remaining between them. This CDR3 is CASSPGPLNEQYF. CDR3 DNA sequence: TGTGCCAGCTCACCAGGGCCTCTCAACGAGCAGTACTTC.

In its sample, this clone was seen once. The CDR3 DNA reads TGTGCAAGTCGCTCGCCGGGACCTAGGCCGGGCTTTCGAATTAACACTGAAGCTTTCTTT. This gives the protein CASRSPGPRPGFRINTEAFF. The chain uses TRBV12-2 and TRBJ1-1. TRBV12-2 is a listed pseudogene. The CDR3 totals 20 residues.

This clone was observed a single time. The J gene is TRBJ1-2, the V gene TRBV5-1; D call uncertain. Germline V gene sequence: CDR1 SGHRS, CDR2 YFSETQ. Trimming pared 0 bases from V and 5 bases from J, leaving 8 bases between. The length of the CDR3 is 13 residues. The CDR3 spells CASSLGPKYGYTF. The CDR3 DNA is TGCGCCAGCAGCTTGGGACCGAAATATGGCTACACCTTC. The full variable domain, its missing parts supplied by reference TRBV5-1 and TRBJ1-2, is KAGVTQTPRYLIKTRGQQVTLSCSPISGHRSVSWYQQTPGQGLQFLFEYFSETQRNKGNFPGRFSGRQFSNSRSEMNVSTLELGDSALYLCASSLGPKYGYTFGSGTRLTVV.

This chain uses TRBV6-4 with TRBJ2-1, with D maybe TRBD2 (7 bases). The germline CDR1 and CDR2 sequences are MRHNA and SNTAGT. The length of the CDR3 is 13 residues. Trimming shortened V by 0 bases and J by 8 bases, and 8 bases separated the two germline ends. The CDR3 nucleotides are TGTGCCAGCAGTGACTCCGGGGGGCATGAGCAGTTCTTC. Its translation: CASSDSGGHEQFF.

The chain employs TRBV18 and TRBJ1-1; 9 bases agree with TRBD1. Germline CDR1 reads KGHSH; CDR2 reads LQKENI. J lost 5 bases, V lost 3 bases, and 4 bases had no gene match. This CDR3 contains 14 residues. CDR3 nucleotide sequence: TGTGCCAGCTCACCGGACAGGGGATTTACTGAAGCTTTCTTT. This gives the protein CASSPDRGFTEAFF.

The genes are TRBV11-3 and TRBJ2-5; a weak D match, TRBD1 (5 bases). The CDR3 is 13 amino acids. The V and J ends lost 3 bases and 11 bases respectively, with 16 bases between them. Germline V CDR1 and CDR2: SGHNT, YENEEA. CDR3 DNA: TGTGCCAGCAGCTTTGACAGTGAAACGCAGCAGTACTTC. This codes for CASSFDSETQQYF.

This clone was picked up a small number of times. The CDR3 sequence: CASSLAPGTQFF. The DNA for the CDR3 is TGTGCCAGCAGCTTAGCGCCAGGGACCCAGTTCTTC. V and J are TRBV7-2 and TRBJ2-1, with D possibly called TRBD1 or TRBD2 (5 bases each). Germline V gives CDR1 SGHTA, CDR2 FQGNSA. CDR3 length: 12 residues. V was shortened by 0 bases and J by 13 bases, with 10 bases between the two germline ends.

V gene TRBV7-6 combines with J gene TRBJ2-5; 8 bases align to TRBD1. Germline V gene lookup returns CDR1 SGHVS and CDR2 FNYEAQ. The V gene end was trimmed by 5 bases and the J gene end by 9 bases; junction bases not matched to a gene: 8. The CDR3 is made up of 13 amino acids. CDR3 loop: CASSPGQGLAQYF. The CDR3 coding sequence is TGTGCCAGCAGCCCCGGACAGGGATTGGCCCAGTACTTC.

The chain uses TRBV6-1 and TRBJ1-1, with D possibly being TRBD1 (6 bases). V was trimmed by 3 bases and J by 6 bases, leaving 11 bases between them. The germline V gene encodes CDR1 MNHNS and CDR2 SASEGT. The CDR3 is 13 amino acids. CDR3 region: CASSELQGSEAFF. The CDR3 DNA reads TGTGCCAGCAGTGAGCTACAGGGCTCTGAAGCTTTCTTT.

The genes are TRBV4-1 and TRBJ2-1; 8 bases match TRBD2. Germline values: CDR1 MGHRA, CDR2 YSYEKL. There are 16 residues in the CDR3. The V segment lost 0 bases and the J segment 6 bases; nucleotides outside the gene matches: 7. The CDR3 region has the DNA TGCGCCAGCAGCCAAGATTGGGACGGGAGGGTCAATGAGCAGTTCTTC. Its translation is CASSQDWDGRVNEQFF.

This rearrangement joins TRBV10-2 to TRBJ2-1; the D gene is possibly TRBD2 (6 bases). This CDR3 comprises 16 residues. The V gene lost 4 bases and the J gene lost 0 bases, with 13 bases spanning the gap. Germline assignment: CDR1 WSHSY and CDR2 SAAADI. CDR3 amino acids: CASSVWAGSSYNEQFF. The CDR3 bases are TGCGCCAGCAGTGTTTGGGCGGGGTCCTCCTACAATGAGCAGTTCTTC.

This chain uses TRBV30 with TRBJ2-7; perhaps D is TRBD1 or TRBD2 (5 bases each). In germline, CDR1 is GTSNPN, CDR2 SVGIG (reference sequence). The CDR3 is 13 amino acids. V lost 7 bases to trimming and J lost 9 bases, with 22 bases between them. The CDR3 DNA follows: TGTGCCTCTGACCGGGACGTATCCTCGTGGCAGTACTTC. Amino acid sequence: CASDRDVSSWQYF.

This clone occurred once. The rearrangement joins TRBV27 to TRBJ2-3; TRBD2 agrees at 8 bases. The length of the CDR3 is 15 residues. V lost 4 bases to trimming and J lost 1 base; unmatched junction nucleotides: 4. The V gene's germline CDR1 is MNHEY and CDR2 SMNVEV (reference sequence). The chain's CDR3 is CASSWLTSGTDTQYF. As DNA, the CDR3 is TGTGCCAGCAGTTGGTTGACTAGCGGCACAGATACGCAGTATTTT.

This rearrangement joins TRBV29-1 to TRBJ2-3; 13 positions match TRBD2. The CDR3 loop spans 17 amino acids. The ends lost 7 bases at V and 1 base at J; junction bases unmatched: 11. Germline values: CDR1 SQVTM, CDR2 ANQGSEA. The CDR3 DNA follows: TGCAGCGGCGACACAGGACTAGCGGGGGAGCGCACAGATACGCAGTATTTT. This encodes CSGDTGLAGERTDTQYF.

On this clone: The sample has other DNA sequences that encode this CDR3 too. This chain uses TRBV30 with TRBJ1-2; D possibly corresponds to TRBD1 (5 bases). The CDR3 covers 16 residues. Trimming took 8 bases from V and 2 from J, leaving 24 bases between them. The germline V gene encodes CDR1 GTSNPN and CDR2 SVGIG (reference sequence). The chain's CDR3 is CARKTSGTGENYGYTF. CDR3 sequence (DNA): TGTGCCCGAAAAACCTCGGGTACAGGCGAAAACTATGGCTACACCTTC.

This clone showed up just once. The chain is built from TRBV19 and TRBJ1-5; D gene unclear. Germline V gives CDR1 LNHDA, CDR2 SQIVND (reference sequence). Trimming left V 3 bases short and J 3 bases short, with 9 bases between. The length of the CDR3 is 14 residues. The CDR3 loop is CASSILGNNQPQHF. CDR3 bases: TGTGCCAGTAGTATTTTGGGGAACAATCAGCCCCAGCATTTT.

This sequence joins TRBV30 and TRBJ2-2; 7 bases align to TRBD2. Germline CDR1 is GTSNPN and CDR2 is SVGIG (reference sequence). The CDR3 is 16 residues long. V was pared by 2 bases and J by 0 bases, with 6 bases of the junction left unmatched. CDR3 sequence: CAWSLWRGTNTGELFF. The CDR3 region has the DNA TGTGCCTGGAGTCTTTGGCGGGGGACGAACACCGGGGAGCTGTTTTTT. Complete variable domain (other parts from reference TRBV30 and TRBJ2-2): SQTIHQWPATLVQPVGSPLSLECTVEGTSNPNLYWYRQAAGRGLQLLFYSVGIGQISSEVPQNLSASRPQDRQFILSSKKLLLSDSGFYLCAWSLWRGTNTGELFFGEGSRLTVL.

The chain uses TRBV5-5 and TRBJ2-7; 7 nucleotides align to TRBD2. CDR1 SGHKS and CDR2 YYEKEE come from the germline V gene (reference sequence). The V and J ends lost 4 bases and 8 bases, in that order; junction bases with no gene match: 18. The CDR3 is 16 residues long. In DNA, the CDR3 is TGTGCCAGCAGCCAGAACGATGGCCGGGACTACGGCCAGCAGTACTTC. As protein: CASSQNDGRDYGQQYF.

V and J are TRBV28 and TRBJ2-1, with 7 bases matching TRBD2. V shed 6 bases and J 8 bases; nucleotides not matched to a gene: 7. This CDR3 comprises 13 residues. CDR1 and CDR2 (germline): MDHEN, SYDVKM. The CDR3 sequence is CASSRTSLDEQFF. In DNA form, the CDR3 reads TGTGCCAGCAGCCGGACTAGTCTCGATGAGCAGTTCTTC.

Worth noting for this clone: Other DNA sequences from this sample encode an identical CDR3 as well. J is TRBJ2-7 and V is TRBV27; D not certain. V was trimmed by 2 bases and J by 0 bases, leaving 8 bases between them. From germline, CDR1 is MNHEY and CDR2 SMNVEV (reference sequence). The CDR3 extends over 14 amino acids. The chain's CDR3 is CASSLGRSSYEQYF. The CDR3 nucleotides are TGTGCCAGCAGTTTAGGAAGAAGCTCCTACGAGCAGTACTTC.

The rearrangement joins TRBV6-1 to TRBJ2-1; D call uncertain. From germline, CDR1 is MNHNS and CDR2 SASEGT. CDR3 length equals 12 residues. Deletions cut 4 bases from V and 2 bases from J, with 3 bases between. The CDR3 loop is CASSGTYNEQFF. CDR3 coding DNA: TGTGCCAGCAGTGGAACCTACAATGAGCAGTTCTTC.

The chain couples TRBV5-1 to TRBJ2-1, with 14 nucleotides matching TRBD2. The germline V gene encodes CDR1 SGHRS and CDR2 YFSETQ. V dropped 3 bases and J dropped 0; count of bases not matched to a gene: 2. The CDR3 is 17 amino acids. CDR3 sequence: CASSSGTSGSSYNEQFF. The CDR3 nucleotides read TGCGCCAGCAGCTCCGGGACTAGCGGGAGCTCCTACAATGAGCAGTTCTTC.

The V call is TRBV7-2, the J call TRBJ1-2, with 9 bases matching TRBD1. Trimming removed 3 bases from V and 10 bases from J; junction bases left unmatched: 15. Germline lookup yields CDR1 SGHTA and CDR2 FQGNSA. The CDR3 is 16 residues long. The CDR3 DNA reads as TGTGCCAGCAGCTTCTCTGCCGGACAGGGGTTAGCGCTCTACACCTTC. Translating gives CASSFSAGQGLALYTF.

The chain combines TRBV30 with TRBJ2-7, with a possible D match to TRBD1 (5 bases). The CDR3 spans 13 residues. Germline V CDR1 and CDR2: GTSNPN, SVGIG (reference sequence). The V and J ends lost 2 bases and 4 bases respectively, with 12 bases between them. Here the CDR3 DNA reads TGTGCCTGGAGTCGGGCCAAGGGGTACGAGCAGTACTTC. Translated: CAWSRAKGYEQYF.

The rearrangement links TRBV15 to TRBJ2-1; 7 positions agree with TRBD1. With V trimmed by 5 bases and J by 6 bases, 7 bases remained unmatched. CDR3 length: 14 residues. The germline V gene encodes CDR1 LNHNV and CDR2 YYDKDF (reference sequence). This chain's CDR3 is CATSGWGQSNEQFF. CDR3 coding DNA: TGTGCCACCAGCGGCTGGGGACAGAGCAATGAGCAGTTCTTC.